This entry lists 30 T cell receptor beta chains sequenced from one sample in a study of Ad26.COV2.S vaccination and SARS-CoV-2 variants. Profiled with immunoSEQ multiplex PCR; TCRdb holds only in-frame clones, not every one. The data contain around 380,000 clones, roughly nine tenths of them seen just once; the ten biggest clones take up approximately 3.7%. Stated treatment: roughly 18 received Ad26.COV2.S at low or high dose, single or two shots; 5 received placebo; per-sample allocation not given. Samples were taken on day 63 after the first vaccine or placebo injection. Sequenced here: peripheral blood, sampled in a trial of Ad26.COV2.S vaccine versus placebo. The receptors were gathered from a person between 18 and 59 years old who received the Ad26.COV2.S COVID-19 vaccine or a placebo.

This sequence joins TRBV4-2 and TRBJ2-1; 7 bases are a match to TRBD2. The germline V gene encodes CDR1 LGHNA and CDR2 YNFKEQ. This CDR3 contains 15 residues. The J segment lost 8 bases and the V segment lost 0 bases, leaving 7 bases of the junction unmatched. The CDR3: CASSQDPAGFYEQFF. The CDR3, as DNA: TGTGCCAGCAGCCAAGATCCAGCGGGGTTTTATGAGCAGTTCTTC.

The chain uses TRBV7-9 and TRBJ2-5; no firm D call. The ends were cut back, 10 bases at V and 5 bases at J, with 11 bases in the middle. CDR3 length: 11 amino acids. Germline loops: CDR1 SEHNR, CDR2 FQNEAQ (reference sequence). The CDR3 reads CATSKGETQYF. The DNA of the CDR3 is TGTGCCACCAGTAAAGGGGAGACCCAGTACTTC. The full variable domain, completed using reference TRBV7-9 and TRBJ2-5, is DTGVSQNPRHKITKRGQNVTFRCDPISEHNRLYWYRQTLGQGPEFLTYFQNEAQLEKSRLLSDRFSAERPKGSFSTLEIQRTEQGDSAMYLCATSKGETQYFGPGTRLLVL.

The V call is TRBV27, the J call TRBJ1-6; possibly TRBD1 for D (6 bases). V lost 6 bases to trimming and J lost 8 bases, with 14 bases between them. The germline V gene has CDR1 MNHEY and CDR2 SMNVEV (reference sequence). The length of the CDR3 is 14 residues. The CDR3 region is CASSKQGRDSPLHF. Written as DNA, the CDR3 is TGTGCCAGCAGCAAACAGGGAAGGGATTCACCCCTCCACTTT.

The V call is TRBV13, the J call TRBJ2-1; no reliable D call. The V gene's germline CDR1 is PRHDT and CDR2 FYEKMQ (reference sequence). The CDR3 runs 14 residues. V shed 0 bases and J shed 5 bases, with 8 bases lying between them. DNA for the CDR3: TGTGCCAGCAGCTTAGGCCTAATGGACAATGAGCAGTTCTTC. Protein product: CASSLGLMDNEQFF.

The chain employs TRBV6-5 and TRBJ1-2; D perhaps matches TRBD1 (5 bases). The germline CDR1 and CDR2 sequences are MNHEY and SVGAGI. V shed 7 bases and J shed 4 bases, with 13 bases lying between them. This CDR3 comprises 13 residues. CDR3 amino acids: CASTVTGTYGYTF. In nucleotides, the CDR3 is TGTGCCAGCACCGTCACCGGGACCTATGGCTACACCTTC.

The chain recombines TRBV11-2 with TRBJ2-7, with D uncertain. V was shortened by 2 bases and J by 4 bases, with 9 bases between the two germline ends. This CDR3 region has 13 residues. Germline-derived CDR1 and CDR2 are SGHAT and FQNNGV. CDR3 nucleotides: TGTGCCAGCAGCTTAAATAATGGGTACGAGCAGTACTTC. As protein: CASSLNNGYEQYF.

The chain joins TRBV3-1 (or the pseudogene TRBV3-2) to TRBJ2-2; TRBD2 aligns across 7 bases. After removal of 0 bases from V and 3 bases from J, the junction contained 4 bases not matched to a gene. Per the germline V gene, CDR1 is LGHDT and CDR2 is YNNKEL (reference sequence). The CDR3 has 16 residues. In nucleotides, the CDR3 is TGTGCCAGCAGCCAAGACCTAACTAGCGACACCGGGGAGCTGTTTTTT. Translated, it gives CASSQDLTSDTGELFF.

To note about this clone: Other DNA variants within this sample encode the same CDR3. This chain joins TRBV6-5 and TRBJ2-5; D possibly matches TRBD1 or TRBD2 (6 bases each). Per germline, CDR1 MNHEY and CDR2 SVGAGI. V was clipped by 2 bases and J by 1 base, with 8 bases between them. There are 14 residues in the CDR3. This CDR3 reads CASSYGGPQETQYF. The CDR3 DNA sequence: TGTGCCAGCAGTTACGGGGGGCCCCAAGAGACCCAGTACTTC.

Only a few counts were recorded for this clone. The rearrangement links TRBV19 to TRBJ1-2, with no clear D. V was clipped by 3 bases and J by 3 bases, with 8 bases between them. The CDR3 covers 13 residues. Germline CDR1 is LNHDA and CDR2 is SQIVND (reference sequence). The CDR3 is CASSIIGDYGYTF. DNA of the CDR3: TGTGCCAGTAGTATTATCGGGGACTATGGCTACACCTTC.

J is TRBJ2-1 and V is TRBV4-1; 7 positions match TRBD2. This CDR3 is built from 16 residues. Germline V gives CDR1 MGHRA, CDR2 YSYEKL. V trimming: 3 bases; J trimming: 4 bases; junction bases outside the gene matches: 9. CDR3 bases: TGCGCCAGCAGCCAGCCCCCTAGCGGAGAATACAATGAGCAGTTCTTC. It codes for CASSQPPSGEYNEQFF.

The chain employs TRBV10-3 and TRBJ1-1, with unresolved D. In germline, CDR1 is ENHRY, CDR2 SYGVKD. V lost 4 bases, J lost 7 bases, and 13 bases lay in between. CDR3 length equals 13 residues. The CDR3, as DNA: TGTGCCATCAGTGTAGGTCCCCGTAGTGAAGCTTTCTTT. The encoded protein is CAISVGPRSEAFF.

This chain links TRBV2 with TRBJ1-2; D remains ambiguous. CDR1 is SNHLY, CDR2 FYNNEI, per germline. The CDR3 is made up of 12 amino acids. The germline V and J ends were trimmed by 7 bases and 8 bases, with 14 bases remaining between them. Here the CDR3 DNA reads TGTGCCAGCAAACAGCGGGTCGGGGGCTACACCTTC. Translation gives CASKQRVGGYTF.

The J gene is TRBJ1-2, the V gene TRBV5-1; 7 bases align to TRBD1. Germline CDR1 and CDR2: SGHRS and YFSETQ. V was pared by 6 bases and J by 7 bases, with 15 bases of the junction left unmatched. The CDR3 sequence is 15 residues long. CDR3 DNA: TGCGCCAGCACGCCAGGGGATGGATCAGGGGGTGGCTACACCTTC. Translated, it gives CASTPGDGSGGGYTF.

The chain joins TRBV5-1 to TRBJ1-3; maybe TRBD1 (6 bases). The CDR3 sequence is 15 residues long. The germline V gene encodes CDR1 SGHRS and CDR2 YFSETQ. With 0 bases removed from V and 4 bases from J, the gap between germline ends came to 11 bases. CDR3 coding DNA: TGCGCCAGCAGCTTGGTAGGGGGGCTCGGAAACACCATATATTTT. Translation gives CASSLVGGLGNTIYF. Full variable domain (outside the CDR3, taken from reference TRBV5-1 and TRBJ1-3): KAGVTQTPRYLIKTRGQQVTLSCSPISGHRSVSWYQQTPGQGLQFLFEYFSETQRNKGNFPGRFSGRQFSNSRSEMNVSTLELGDSALYLCASSLVGGLGNTIYFGEGSWLTVV.

V gene TRBV5-4 combines with J gene TRBJ1-1, with TRBD1 as a possible D gene (5 bases). The V and J ends lost 4 bases and 4 bases respectively, with 14 bases between them. The CDR3 totals 14 residues. CDR1 and CDR2 from the germline V gene are SGHNT and YYREEE (reference sequence). DNA of the CDR3: TGTGCCAGCAGCACTTCGGCAGGGACCACTGAAGCTTTCTTT. This gives the protein CASSTSAGTTEAFF.

The chain couples TRBV4-1 to TRBJ2-2, with D perhaps matching TRBD1 (5 bases). The ends were cut back, 1 base at V and 5 bases at J, with 20 bases in the middle. Germline values: CDR1 MGHRA, CDR2 YSYEKL. CDR3 length equals 18 residues. CDR3 residues: CASSQGSAQALGTGELFF. The DNA of the CDR3 is TGCGCCAGCAGCCAAGGCAGCGCACAGGCCCTCGGGACCGGGGAGCTGTTTTTT.

The gene calls are TRBV24-1 and TRBJ1-2; D gene uncertain. Germline V gene lookup returns CDR1 KGHDR and CDR2 SFDVKD. This CDR3 is built from 13 residues. The ends were cut back, 5 bases at V and 2 bases at J, with 8 bases in the middle. CDR3 loop: CATSAGTNYGYTF. CDR3 in DNA: TGTGCCACCAGTGCAGGCACGAACTATGGCTACACCTTC.

V gene TRBV7-6 combines with J gene TRBJ2-7; D uncertain. The CDR3 runs to 12 residues. Trimming shortened V by 5 bases and J by 2 bases, and 7 bases separated the two germline ends. Looked up from germline, CDR1 is SGHVS and CDR2 is FNYEAQ. The CDR3 DNA reads as TGTGCCAGCAGCCCCGATGCCTACGAGCAGTACTTC. Its translation: CASSPDAYEQYF.

This clone was seen a few times. The V and J genes are TRBV29-1 and TRBJ1-2, with 7 bases aligning to TRBD1. V dropped 6 bases and J dropped 14; count of bases not matched to a gene: 12. The CDR3 covers 11 residues. Germline CDR1 SQVTM, CDR2 ANQGSEA. The CDR3 sequence is CSVTDTGVRTF. CDR3 in DNA: TGCAGCGTGACAGACACAGGGGTCCGAACCTTC.

The rearrangement links TRBV9 to TRBJ2-1; D remains ambiguous. The CDR3 contains 15 residues. From germline, CDR1 is SGDLS and CDR2 YYNGEE. V was pared by 0 bases and J by 1 base, with 8 bases between. The CDR3 is CASSVEDKSYNEQFF. Here the CDR3 DNA reads TGTGCCAGCAGCGTAGAAGACAAGTCCTACAATGAGCAGTTCTTC.

This clone was recorded once. This rearrangement joins TRBV24-1 to TRBJ2-2; 9 bases agree with TRBD2. Germline CDR1 KGHDR, CDR2 SFDVKD. Trimming cost V 2 bases and J 6 bases; bases outside gene matches: 6. The CDR3 is 16 residues long. CDR3 loop: CATSDSAGGVSGELFF. Written as DNA, the CDR3 is TGTGCCACCAGTGATTCAGCGGGGGGAGTATCCGGGGAGCTGTTTTTT.

The CDR3 is CASSVGQHYGYTF. CDR3 DNA sequence: TGTGCCAGCAGTGTTGGACAGCACTATGGCTACACCTTC. This chain uses TRBV12-3 or TRBV12-4 with TRBJ1-2; D perhaps matches TRBD1 (6 bases). V lost 5 bases and J 3 bases, leaving 10 bases between the germline ends. The CDR3 is made up of 13 amino acids.

The chain recombines TRBV6-1 with TRBJ1-5, with D hard to call. V lost 0 bases and J 3 bases, leaving 12 bases between the germline ends. The CDR3 sequence is 16 residues long. In germline, CDR1 is MNHNS, CDR2 SASEGT. The CDR3 DNA reads as TGTGCCAGCAGTGAAGCGGTCATACTACCCAATCAGCCCCAGCATTTT. It yields the protein CASSEAVILPNQPQHF.

This chain uses TRBV5-5 with TRBJ2-5; no clear D gene. Germline-derived CDR1 and CDR2 are SGHKS and YYEKEE (reference sequence). CDR3 length: 14 residues. V was cut by 0 bases and J by 0 bases, with 6 bases left in between. In nucleotides, the CDR3 is TGTGCCAGCAGCTTGGCCGGCAACCAAGAGACCCAGTACTTC. This gives the protein CASSLAGNQETQYF.

This clone was detected once. This sequence joins TRBV10-3 and TRBJ2-7; D is unresolved. Trimming removed 0 bases at V and 2 bases at J, with 8 bases between. The CDR3 runs 14 residues. The V gene's germline CDR1 is ENHRY and CDR2 SYGVKD. CDR3: CAISESTQTYEQYF. CDR3 bases: TGTGCCATCAGTGAGTCGACGCAAACCTACGAGCAGTACTTC.

The rearrangement links TRBV4-2 to TRBJ1-1, with D hard to call. The CDR3 covers 15 residues. Germline CDR1 is LGHNA and CDR2 is YNFKEQ. The germline V and J ends were trimmed by 2 bases and 0 bases, with 10 bases remaining between them. This CDR3 reads CASSQSVTVNTEAFF. The CDR3 DNA sequence: TGTGCCAGCAGCCAAAGTGTAACCGTGAACACTGAAGCTTTCTTT.

This chain uses TRBV5-6 with TRBJ2-2; D call uncertain. Germline V CDR1 and CDR2: SGHDT, YYEEEE. The CDR3 runs to 14 residues. With 5 bases removed from V and 1 base from J, the gap between germline ends came to 9 bases. This chain's CDR3 is CASRNQENTGELFF. DNA of the CDR3: TGTGCCAGCAGGAATCAGGAGAACACCGGGGAGCTGTTTTTT. Full variable domain (rest looked up from reference TRBV5-6 and TRBJ2-2): DAGVTQSPTHLIKTRGQQVTLRCSPKSGHDTVSWYQQALGQGPQFIFQYYEEEERQRGNFPDRFSGHQFPNYSSELNVNALLLGDSALYLCASRNQENTGELFFGEGSRLTVL.

The count of this clone is one. The chain is built from TRBV19 and TRBJ2-6, with a possible D match to TRBD2 (6 bases). From germline, CDR1 is LNHDA and CDR2 SQIVND (reference sequence). V was pared by 5 bases and J by 0 bases, with 14 bases between. The CDR3 is 17 residues long. The CDR3 loop is CASSLRGLLSGANVLTF. The CDR3 DNA reads TGTGCCAGTAGTCTCCGGGGACTTCTCTCTGGGGCCAACGTCCTGACTTTC.

The chain couples TRBV27 to TRBJ2-7; D might be TRBD2 (6 bases). The germline CDR1 and CDR2 sequences are MNHEY and SMNVEV (reference sequence). This CDR3 contains 15 residues. V gave up 5 bases and J gave up 0 bases, with 14 bases separating them. Here the CDR3 reads CASSKEDGSSYEQYF. In DNA form, the CDR3 reads TGTGCCAGCAGTAAAGAGGACGGGAGCTCCTACGAGCAGTACTTC.

In this sample, this clone turned up a few times. In DNA, the CDR3 is TGTGCCAGCAGTGACCCCTACGAGCAGTACTTC. The encoded protein is CASSDPYEQYF. The chain is built from TRBV28 and TRBJ2-7, with unresolved D. Germline V gives CDR1 MDHEN, CDR2 SYDVKM. Trimming left V 5 bases short and J 2 bases short, with 4 bases between. This CDR3 has 11 residues.